The 23 T cell receptor beta chains reported below all come from one sample, sequenced in a study of shared clonotypes between healthy human individuals (dated by TCRdb to about 2020). Receptor amplification or capture employed the immunoSEQ multiplex PCR assay. Not all clones reach the TCRdb copy of this immuneACCESS table, which keeps in-frame sequences only. Checked studies attribute under half of the gap to unresolved V genes and leave the rest unexplained. For this sample the table gives around 100,000 clones, of which approximately 70% were detected only once. The biggest ten clones account for around 23% of the sample. The sample comprised memory CD8+ T cells sorted from blood. The cell subset or site label, as the study defines it: CD45RO+ cells pooled with CCR7-negative TemRA cells. The receptor source for this set is a woman aged 25 to 45 in good health.

This chain links TRBV13 with TRBJ2-3, with 12 bases lining up with TRBD2. This CDR3 has 21 residues. Per germline, CDR1 PRHDT and CDR2 FYEKMQ (reference sequence). With V trimmed by 5 bases and J by 7 bases, 25 bases remained unmatched. CDR3 DNA sequence: TGTGCCAGCAGCCCTAGACGGGTCCTAGCGGGAGGGCCAAACTGGGAATATACGCAGTATTTT. This translates into CASSPRRVLAGGPNWEYTQYF.

A note on this clone: A much larger clone lies a single base off, so this may be a read error. The chain joins TRBV15 to TRBJ2-1; D remains unclear. Germline values: CDR1 LNHNV, CDR2 YYDKDF (reference sequence). This CDR3 is built from 15 residues. The ends were cut back, 0 bases at V and 7 bases at J, with 13 bases in the middle. In DNA, the CDR3 is TGTGCCACCAGCAGAGATGGAGAGATGAGTAATGAGCAGTTCTTC. This encodes CATSRDGEMSNEQFF.

In its sample, this clone was seen once. The gene calls are TRBV19 and TRBJ1-1, with a weak D call TRBD1 (5 bases). The CDR3 totals 12 residues. Germline CDR1 reads LNHDA; CDR2 reads SQIVND (reference sequence). V lost 9 bases to trimming and J lost 2 bases, with 10 bases between them. The CDR3 sequence: CASRDFNTEAFF. CDR3 in DNA: TGTGCCAGCAGGGACTTTAACACTGAAGCTTTCTTT.

There are a few counts of this clone. V gene TRBV7-9 combines with J gene TRBJ1-6; TRBD1 might be the D (6 bases). The CDR3 contains 16 residues. The V end was cut by 1 base, the J end by 7 bases, with 14 bases between. Germline CDR1 and CDR2: SEHNR and FQNEAQ (reference sequence). The CDR3 here is CASSLEVGQQNSPLHF. For the CDR3, the DNA is TGTGCCAGCAGCTTAGAGGTAGGACAGCAAAATTCACCCCTCCACTTT.

The chain uses TRBV30 and TRBJ2-2, with TRBD1 matching 7 bases. Germline V gene sequence: CDR1 GTSNPN, CDR2 SVGIG (reference sequence). The CDR3 extends over 16 amino acids. Trimming took 5 bases from V and 4 from J; bases not matched to a gene: 13. The CDR3 loop reads CAWDRVASEATGELFF. The DNA of the CDR3 is TGTGCCTGGGACAGGGTGGCCAGTGAGGCCACCGGGGAGCTGTTTTTT.

The V and J genes are TRBV11-1 and TRBJ2-1; tentative D call: TRBD2 (6 bases). Trimming removed 1 base from V and 8 bases from J, with 15 bases in between. The germline gives CDR1 SGHAT, CDR2 FQDESV (reference sequence). There are 15 residues in the CDR3. CDR3 amino acids: CASSLVKGGSDEQFF. CDR3 bases: TGTGCCAGCAGCTTAGTTAAGGGAGGCTCGGATGAGCAGTTCTTC. Looking up the rest from reference TRBV11-1 and TRBJ2-1 gives the full variable domain: EAEVAQSPRYKITEKSQAVAFWCDPISGHATLYWYRQILGQGPELLVQFQDESVVDDSQLPKDRFSAERLKGVDSTLKIQPAELGDSAMYLCASSLVKGGSDEQFFGPGTRLTVL.

This clone was recorded a few times. This chain joins TRBV2 and TRBJ1-2; D might be TRBD1 (6 bases). The CDR3 contains 16 residues. V lost 5 bases to trimming and J lost 4 bases, with 20 bases between them. Germline V gene lookup returns CDR1 SNHLY and CDR2 FYNNEI. The DNA for the CDR3 is TGTGCCAGCAGTCACCCTCGACAGGCGAGAATCTATGGCTACACCTTC. It specifies CASSHPRQARIYGYTF. The full variable domain, with the rest looked up from reference TRBV2 and TRBJ1-2, is EPEVTQTPSHQVTQMGQEVILRCVPISNHLYFYWYRQILGQKVEFLVSFYNNEISEKSEIFDDQFSVERPDGSNFTLKIRSTKLEDSAMYFCASSHPRQARIYGYTFGSGTRLTVV.

The chain joins TRBV2 to TRBJ1-5; D is unclear. V shed 3 bases and J shed 3 bases, with 3 bases lying between them. Looked up from germline, CDR1 is SNHLY and CDR2 is FYNNEI. The CDR3 is made up of 12 amino acids. CDR3 DNA: TGTGCCAGCAGTGATAACAATCAGCCCCAGCATTTT. The encoded protein is CASSDNNQPQHF.

A single count supports this clone. This chain uses TRBV4-1 with TRBJ1-2, with D possibly TRBD1 on 5 matching bases. The V and J ends lost 0 bases and 0 bases respectively, with 11 bases between them. The germline V gene encodes CDR1 MGHRA and CDR2 YSYEKL. The CDR3 is 16 residues long. The CDR3 sequence is CASSQDRTTTNYGYTF. CDR3 DNA sequence: TGCGCCAGCAGCCAAGACAGGACAACTACTAACTATGGCTACACCTTC.

The chain recombines TRBV7-6 with TRBJ2-5, with D possibly called TRBD1 or TRBD2 (5 bases each). The end of the DNA is better explained by TRBJ2-7, so the J call may be wrong. In germline, CDR1 is SGHVS, CDR2 FNYEAQ. This CDR3 has 16 residues. The CDR3 loop is CASSTGVGASAYEQYF. The DNA for the CDR3 is TGTGCCAGCAGTACCGGGGTCGGGGCCTCAGCCTACGAGCAGTACTTC.

The chain couples TRBV7-8 to TRBJ2-7; possibly TRBD1 for D (6 bases). The CDR3 totals 13 residues. The V end was cut by 3 bases, the J end by 5 bases, with 11 bases between. The V gene's germline CDR1 is SGHVS and CDR2 FQNEAQ. CDR3 amino acids: CASSFRGGNEQYF. The CDR3 DNA sequence: TGTGCCAGCAGCTTCAGGGGTGGCAACGAGCAGTACTTC.

The rearrangement uses TRBV15 and TRBJ2-2, with 10 bases fitting TRBD2. The CDR3 totals 21 residues. Germline V gene lookup returns CDR1 LNHNV and CDR2 YYDKDF (reference sequence). With V trimmed by 1 base and J by 0 bases, 14 bases remained unmatched. The CDR3 region is CATSRVRYSRLAGSNTGELFF. Here the CDR3 DNA reads TGTGCCACCAGCAGAGTCCGCTATTCGAGACTAGCGGGTTCGAACACCGGGGAGCTGTTTTTT.

The V call is TRBV7-8, the J call TRBJ2-7, with 9 bases lining up with TRBD2. This CDR3 is 15 amino acids long. Germline CDR1 reads SGHVS; CDR2 reads FQNEAQ. The junction had 5 bases not matched to a gene; V was cut back by 5 bases and J by 0 bases. In nucleotides, the CDR3 is TGTGCCAGCAGCACCATAGCGGGAGTCTCCTACGAGCAGTACTTC. It codes for CASSTIAGVSYEQYF.

This clone has at least ten counts. The genes are TRBV11-2 and TRBJ1-5; 10 nucleotides line up with TRBD1. J was trimmed by 6 bases and V by 5 bases; bases with no gene match: 4. Germline CDR1 SGHAT, CDR2 FQNNGV. The CDR3 extends over 14 amino acids. CDR3 coding DNA: TGTGCCAGCAGCCGGACAGGGGGAGGTCAGCCCCAGCATTTT. This gives the protein CASSRTGGGQPQHF. The full variable domain, rest sourced from reference TRBV11-2 and TRBJ1-5, is EAGVAQSPRYKIIEKRQSVAFWCNPISGHATLYWYQQILGQGPKLLIQFQNNGVVDDSQLPKDRFSAERLKGVDSTLKIQPAKLEDSAVYLCASSRTGGGQPQHFGDGTRLSIL.

The chain recombines TRBV7-8 with TRBJ1-1; TRBD1 matches at 10 bases. Germline lookup yields CDR1 SGHVS and CDR2 FQNEAQ. The V and J ends lost 4 bases and 3 bases, in that order; junction bases with no gene match: 17. This CDR3 spans 19 amino acids. The DNA for the CDR3 is TGTGCCAGCAGCTCAACCCGACAGGGGGCGCTTCGGCCGCACACTGAAGCTTTCTTT. Protein sequence: CASSSTRQGALRPHTEAFF.

This clone came up many times. The chain combines TRBV27 with TRBJ1-5; 9 bases map to TRBD1. Germline V gene data show CDR1 as MNHEY and CDR2 as SMNVEV (reference sequence). The trim removed 3 bases at V and 7 bases at J, leaving 7 bases unmatched. There are 15 residues in the CDR3. CDR3 sequence: CASSLGTGKGQPQHF. The CDR3 DNA reads as TGTGCCAGCAGTTTGGGGACAGGGAAAGGCCAGCCCCAGCATTTT.

This chain connects TRBV7-8 to TRBJ1-1; no clear D. V was pared by 5 bases and J by 3 bases, with 10 bases between. This CDR3 region has 13 residues. CDR1 and CDR2 (germline): SGHVS, FQNEAQ. CDR3 loop: CASSADGDTEAFF. The CDR3 DNA reads as TGTGCCAGCAGCGCGGACGGGGACACTGAAGCTTTCTTT.

The chain employs TRBV4-1 and TRBJ2-3, with TRBD2 identical over 8 bases. CDR3 length: 16 residues. J was trimmed by 3 bases and V by 4 bases; bases with no gene match: 9. Germline V gene sequence: CDR1 MGHRA, CDR2 YSYEKL. CDR3 loop: CASSPPLRGRTDTQYF. The DNA of the CDR3 is TGCGCCAGCAGCCCTCCCCTCCGCGGGAGGACAGATACGCAGTATTTT.

The chain employs TRBV6-5 and TRBJ2-1, with 7 positions matching TRBD2. The length of the CDR3 is 14 residues. The ends lost 4 bases at V and 7 bases at J; junction bases unmatched: 7. Germline CDR1 and CDR2: MNHEY and SVGAGI. The CDR3 DNA sequence: TGTGCCAGCAGTTTAAGCGGGATTGGGAATGAGCAGTTCTTC. Translating it yields CASSLSGIGNEQFF.

This clone was recorded many times. V usage is TRBV6-5 and J usage is TRBJ2-7; TRBD1 agrees at 11 bases. The CDR3 is 14 residues long. Germline V gene data show CDR1 as MNHEY and CDR2 as SVGAGI. V lost 6 bases to trimming and J lost 4 bases; unmatched junction nucleotides: 5. CDR3 sequence (DNA): TGTGCCAGCAGGCCCGGGACAGGGGGGTACGAGCAGTACTTC. Translating gives CASRPGTGGYEQYF.

This rearrangement joins TRBV14 to TRBJ1-2; D is unresolved. CDR1 is SGHDN and CDR2 is FVKESK in the germline V gene. The CDR3 runs to 14 residues. Between the trimmed V and J ends, which lost 4 bases and 4 bases, there was a span of 13 bases. Here the CDR3 reads CASSPVTGVYGYTF. Written as DNA, the CDR3 is TGTGCCAGCAGCCCCGTTACTGGGGTCTATGGCTACACCTTC.

The genes are TRBV7-9 and TRBJ2-7, with 13 bases that match TRBD2. The germline CDR1 and CDR2 sequences are SEHNR and FQNEAQ (reference sequence). V was pared by 5 bases and J by 3 bases, with 13 bases of the junction left unmatched. The CDR3 spans 18 residues. Here the CDR3 DNA reads TGTGCCAGCAGCAAACGCCGTGGACTAGCGGGAGAGGGCTACGAGCAGTACTTC. This sequence encodes CASSKRRGLAGEGYEQYF. Drawing the rest from reference TRBV7-9 and TRBJ2-7, the complete variable domain is DTGVSQNPRHKITKRGQNVTFRCDPISEHNRLYWYRQTLGQGPEFLTYFQNEAQLEKSRLLSDRFSAERPKGSFSTLEIQRTEQGDSAMYLCASSKRRGLAGEGYEQYFGPGTRLTVT.

This chain links TRBV16 with TRBJ1-1; D may be TRBD1 (5 bases). Germline lookup yields CDR1 KGHSY and CDR2 FQNENV. The ends were cut back, 3 bases at V and 4 bases at J, with 18 bases in the middle. The CDR3 extends over 16 amino acids. The CDR3 bases are TGTGCCAGCAGCCAGTGGAGTCAGGGAAGCGGCACTGAAGCTTTCTTT. It specifies CASSQWSQGSGTEAFF.